This T cell receptor (beta chain) was recovered during a study of cytotoxic CD8 clonotypes in ibrutinib-treated CLL. V was trimmed by 0 bases and J by 2 bases, leaving 9 bases between them. Germline V gives CDR1 SGDLS, CDR2 YYNGEE. The CDR3 contains 15 residues. This table comes from immunoSEQ multiplex PCR, and its TCRdb copy is limited to in-frame clones, with some not included. The sample holds about 200,000 clones, over 60% seen once. The TCR originated in a human donor with chronic lymphocytic leukemia. The material sequenced was PBMCs, taken after 24 months of ibrutinib treatment. This chain connects TRBV9 to TRBJ2-1; possibly TRBD1 for D (5 bases). CDR3 in DNA: TGTGCCAGCAGCGTAGAGACAGAAGCCTACAATGAGCAGTTCTTC. Protein product: CASSVETEAYNEQFF.